These 7 T cell receptor beta chains came from one sample sequenced in a study of Graves' ophthalmopathy and Graves' hyperthyroidism. Using RNA transcripts, the TCR beta CDR3 regions were amplified. HTBI-primed first-round RT-PCR preceded second-round multiplex PCR. TCRdb reanalysed the multiplex PCR reads using MiXCR and keeps one entry per CDR3 protein. The repertoire includes around 590,000 distinct CDR3 sequences, 35% to 40% of them detected once, and 3.5% to 4.5% sits in the top ten. The sample comprised peripheral blood or thyroid tissue (not recorded which). These receptors came from an adult man with Graves' hyperthyroidism.

This clonotype has ten or more counts. V is TRBV29-1 and J is TRBJ1-2; TRBD1 matches at 7 bases. With V trimmed by 0 bases and J by 6 bases, 4 bases remained unmatched. The germline gives CDR1 SQVTM, CDR2 ANQGSEA. This CDR3 comprises 13 residues. The CDR3 sequence: CSVEDRTGDGYTF. The CDR3, as DNA: TGCAGCGTTGAAGATAGAACAGGGGATGGCTACACCTTC.

The CDR3 DNA sequence: TGTGCCAGCAGCCTTCGACTAGCGGCTAGCCGCGGGGAGCTGTTTTTT. It encodes CASSLRLAASRGELFF. V usage is TRBV7-8 and J usage is TRBJ2-2; 9 nucleotides align to TRBD2. This CDR3 comprises 16 residues. Unmatched junction bases numbered 11, after V lost 5 bases and J lost 7 bases. Germline CDR1 SGHVS, CDR2 FQNEAQ.

V and J are TRBV7-9 and TRBJ1-1, with TRBD1 as a possible D gene (6 bases). CDR3 size: 13 residues. The germline gives CDR1 SEHNR, CDR2 FQNEAQ (reference sequence). Trimming cost V 1 base and J 5 bases, with 8 bases left between them. CDR3 protein: CASSLVGATEAFF. The CDR3, as DNA: TGTGCCAGCAGCTTAGTGGGGGCGACTGAAGCTTTCTTT.

This clonotype came up a few times. The chain has TRBV5-4 and TRBJ2-7; tentatively, D is TRBD2 (6 bases). V dropped 1 base and J dropped 2 bases, with 13 bases sitting between them. Germline loops: CDR1 SGHNT, CDR2 YYREEE (reference sequence). The CDR3 sequence is 15 residues long. CDR3 loop: CASSLFGGATYEQYF. The CDR3 DNA sequence: TGTGCCAGCAGCTTGTTTGGCGGGGCAACCTACGAGCAGTACTTC. Based on the CDR3 plus reference TRBV5-4 and TRBJ2-7, the full variable domain is ETGVTQSPTHLIKTRGQQVTLRCSSQSGHNTVSWYQQALGQGPQFIFQYYREEENGRGNFPPRFSGLQFPNYSSELNVNALELDDSALYLCASSLFGGATYEQYFGPGTRLTVT.

This clonotype has a count of ten or more. The chain employs TRBV6-4 and TRBJ1-2; D gene uncertain. This CDR3 region has 12 residues. Per the germline V gene, CDR1 is MRHNA and CDR2 is SNTAGT. The V and J ends lost 7 bases and 4 bases respectively, with 10 bases between them. The CDR3 region is CASMGTVYGYTF. CDR3 sequence (DNA): TGTGCCAGCATGGGCACAGTCTATGGCTACACCTTC.

The chain is built from TRBV7-9 and TRBJ2-2, with 9 bases lining up with TRBD1. Germline lookup yields CDR1 SEHNR and CDR2 FQNEAQ (reference sequence). V lost 6 bases, J lost 3 bases, and 8 bases stayed unmatched. The CDR3 is 16 residues long. As DNA, the CDR3 is TGTGCCAGCAGACATACAGGGGGCGCGTACACCGGGGAGCTGTTTTTT. This sequence encodes CASRHTGGAYTGELFF.

This clonotype was seen a few times. The genes are TRBV14 and TRBJ1-6; 8 bases line up with TRBD1. Germline CDR1 reads SGHDN; CDR2 reads FVKESK. V shed 0 bases, J shed 3 bases, and the junction held 16 bases outside the gene matches. This CDR3 is built from 21 residues. The CDR3 DNA reads TGTGCCAGCAGCCAAGAGGCCCGAGGGTACAGGGGGGTTCTCTATAATTCACCCCTCCACTTT. Its translation: CASSQEARGYRGVLYNSPLHF.